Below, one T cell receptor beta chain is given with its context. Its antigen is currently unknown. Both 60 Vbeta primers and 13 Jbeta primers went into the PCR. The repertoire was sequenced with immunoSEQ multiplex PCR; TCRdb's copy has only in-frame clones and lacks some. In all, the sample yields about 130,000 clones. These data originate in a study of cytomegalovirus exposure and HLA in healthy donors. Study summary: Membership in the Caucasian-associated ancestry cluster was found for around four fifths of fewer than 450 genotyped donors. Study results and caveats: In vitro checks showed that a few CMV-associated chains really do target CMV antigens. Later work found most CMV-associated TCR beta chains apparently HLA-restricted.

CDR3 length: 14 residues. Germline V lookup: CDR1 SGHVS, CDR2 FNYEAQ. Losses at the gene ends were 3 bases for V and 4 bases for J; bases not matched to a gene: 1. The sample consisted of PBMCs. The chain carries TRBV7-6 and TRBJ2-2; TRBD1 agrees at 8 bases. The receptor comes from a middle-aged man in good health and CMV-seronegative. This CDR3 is CASSFTGGTGELFF. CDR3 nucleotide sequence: TGTGCCAGCAGCTTCACAGGGGGCACCGGGGAGCTGTTTTTT.